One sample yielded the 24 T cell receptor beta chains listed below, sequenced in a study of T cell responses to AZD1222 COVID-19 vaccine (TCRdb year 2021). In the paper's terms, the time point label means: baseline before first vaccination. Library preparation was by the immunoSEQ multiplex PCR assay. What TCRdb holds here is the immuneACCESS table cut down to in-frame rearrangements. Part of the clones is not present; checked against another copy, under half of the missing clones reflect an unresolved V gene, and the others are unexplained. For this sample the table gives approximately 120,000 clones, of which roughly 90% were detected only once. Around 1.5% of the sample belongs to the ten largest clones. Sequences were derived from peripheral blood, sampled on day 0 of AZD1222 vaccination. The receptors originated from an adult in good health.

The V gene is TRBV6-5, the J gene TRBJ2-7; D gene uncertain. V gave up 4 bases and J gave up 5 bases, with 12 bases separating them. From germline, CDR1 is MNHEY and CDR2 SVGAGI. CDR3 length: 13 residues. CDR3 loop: CASSLWWSDEQYF. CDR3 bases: TGTGCCAGCAGTTTATGGTGGAGCGACGAGCAGTACTTC.

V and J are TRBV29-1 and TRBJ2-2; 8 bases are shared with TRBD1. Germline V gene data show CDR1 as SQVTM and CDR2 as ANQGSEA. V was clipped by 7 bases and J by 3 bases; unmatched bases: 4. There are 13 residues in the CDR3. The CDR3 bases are TGCAGCGGGGTGGACAGGGACACCGGGGAGCTGTTTTTT. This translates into CSGVDRDTGELFF.

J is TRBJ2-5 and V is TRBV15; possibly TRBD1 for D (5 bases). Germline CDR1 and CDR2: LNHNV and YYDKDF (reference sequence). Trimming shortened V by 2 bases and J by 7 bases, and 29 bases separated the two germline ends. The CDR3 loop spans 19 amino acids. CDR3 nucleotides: TGTGCCACCAGCAGAACCCTGGACGCAGGGTACGACGGATGGAGGACCCAGTACTTC. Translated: CATSRTLDAGYDGWRTQYF.

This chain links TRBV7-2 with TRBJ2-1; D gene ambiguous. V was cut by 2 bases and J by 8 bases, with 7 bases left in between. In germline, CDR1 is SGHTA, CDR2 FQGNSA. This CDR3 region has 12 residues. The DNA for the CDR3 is TGTGCCAGCAGCTTAATTTCTTATGAGCAGTTCTTC. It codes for CASSLISYEQFF.

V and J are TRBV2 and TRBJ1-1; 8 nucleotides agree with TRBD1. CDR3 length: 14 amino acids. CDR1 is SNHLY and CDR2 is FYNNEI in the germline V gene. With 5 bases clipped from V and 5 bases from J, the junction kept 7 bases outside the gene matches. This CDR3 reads CASSPAGGETEAFF. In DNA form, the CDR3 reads TGTGCCAGCAGTCCAGCAGGGGGCGAAACTGAAGCTTTCTTT.

CDR3 sequence (DNA): TGTGCCAGCTCGCCGGGACAGGGCGGAACTGAAGCTTTCTTT. Protein: CASSPGQGGTEAFF. The chain links TRBV18 to TRBJ1-1; 9 bases are a match to TRBD1. Germline CDR1 and CDR2: KGHSH and LQKENI. This CDR3 is 14 amino acids long. With 6 bases clipped from V and 5 bases from J, the junction kept 7 bases outside the gene matches.

The CDR3 sequence: CASSNGDTPRNEQFF. CDR3 DNA sequence: TGTGCCAGCAGTAACGGGGACACCCCTCGGAATGAGCAGTTCTTC. The chain links TRBV2 to TRBJ2-1, with D possibly TRBD1 on 6 matching bases. CDR3 size: 15 residues. V lost 5 bases to trimming and J lost 7 bases, with 18 bases between them. CDR1 is SNHLY and CDR2 is FYNNEI in the germline V gene.

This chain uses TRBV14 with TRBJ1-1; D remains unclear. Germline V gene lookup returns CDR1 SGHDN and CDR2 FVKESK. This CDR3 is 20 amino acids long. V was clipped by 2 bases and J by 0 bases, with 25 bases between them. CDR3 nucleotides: TGTGCCAGCAGCCAACACTGGTTACAGATCGACTTAAGGATGAACACTGAAGCTTTCTTT. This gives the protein CASSQHWLQIDLRMNTEAFF.

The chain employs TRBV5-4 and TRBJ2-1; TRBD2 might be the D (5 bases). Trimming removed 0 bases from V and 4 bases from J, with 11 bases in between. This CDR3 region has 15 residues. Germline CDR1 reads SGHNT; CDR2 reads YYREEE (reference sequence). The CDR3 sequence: CASSLGGSLYNEQFF. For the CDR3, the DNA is TGTGCCAGCAGCTTGGGAGGGAGTCTATACAATGAGCAGTTCTTC.

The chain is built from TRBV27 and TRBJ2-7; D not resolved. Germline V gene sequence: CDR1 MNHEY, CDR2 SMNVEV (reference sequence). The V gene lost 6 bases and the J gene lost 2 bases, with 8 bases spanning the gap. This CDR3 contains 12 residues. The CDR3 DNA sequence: TGTGCCAGCAGGTCAGGCGCCTACGAGCAGTACTTC. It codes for CASRSGAYEQYF.

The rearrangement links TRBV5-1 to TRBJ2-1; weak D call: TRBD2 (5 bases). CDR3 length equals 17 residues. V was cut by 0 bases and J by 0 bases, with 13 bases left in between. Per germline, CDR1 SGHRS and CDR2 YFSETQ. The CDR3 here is CASSLGSEATSYNEQFF. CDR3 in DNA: TGCGCCAGCAGCTTGGGTAGCGAAGCGACCTCCTACAATGAGCAGTTCTTC.

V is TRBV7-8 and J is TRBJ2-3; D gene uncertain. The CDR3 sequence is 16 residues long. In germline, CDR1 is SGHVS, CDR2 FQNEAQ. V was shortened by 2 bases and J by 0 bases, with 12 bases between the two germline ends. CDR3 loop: CASSLKASASTDTQYF. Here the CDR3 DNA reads TGTGCCAGCAGCTTAAAGGCCAGTGCTAGCACAGATACGCAGTATTTT.

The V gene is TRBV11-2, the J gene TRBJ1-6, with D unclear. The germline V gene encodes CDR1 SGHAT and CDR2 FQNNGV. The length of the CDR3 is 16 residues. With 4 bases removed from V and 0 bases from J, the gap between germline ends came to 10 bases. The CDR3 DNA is TGTGCCAGCAGCTATGCTCTCAGCTCCTATAATTCACCCCTCCACTTT. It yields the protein CASSYALSSYNSPLHF.

CDR3 region: CASTPGGAWANEKLFF. CDR3 DNA sequence: TGTGCCAGCACCCCTGGGGGGGCCTGGGCTAATGAAAAACTGTTTTTT. The chain employs TRBV28 and TRBJ1-4; tentatively, D is TRBD1 (6 bases). V was pared by 7 bases and J by 3 bases, with 18 bases between. The CDR3 runs to 16 residues. Germline CDR1 reads MDHEN; CDR2 reads SYDVKM.

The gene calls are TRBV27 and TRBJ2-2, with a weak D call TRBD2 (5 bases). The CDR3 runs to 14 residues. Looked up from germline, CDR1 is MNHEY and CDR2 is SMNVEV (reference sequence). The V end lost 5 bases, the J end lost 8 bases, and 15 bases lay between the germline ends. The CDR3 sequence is CASSMVTSQGELFF. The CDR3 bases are TGTGCCAGCAGTATGGTCACTAGTCAAGGGGAGCTGTTTTTT.

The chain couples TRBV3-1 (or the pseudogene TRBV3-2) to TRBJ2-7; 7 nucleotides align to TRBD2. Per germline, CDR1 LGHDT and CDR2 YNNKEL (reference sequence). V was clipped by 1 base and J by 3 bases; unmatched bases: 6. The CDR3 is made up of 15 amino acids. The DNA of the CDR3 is TGTGCCAGCAGCCAAGTTCCAGCGGGATTCTACGAGCAGTACTTC. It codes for CASSQVPAGFYEQYF.

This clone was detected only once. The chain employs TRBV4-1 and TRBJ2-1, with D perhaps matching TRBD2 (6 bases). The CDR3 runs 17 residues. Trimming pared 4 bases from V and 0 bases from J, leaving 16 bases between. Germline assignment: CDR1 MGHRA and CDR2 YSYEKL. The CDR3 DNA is TGCGCCAGCAGCCTAGTCGGCCTAGCGAGCTCCTACAATGAGCAGTTCTTC. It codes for CASSLVGLASSYNEQFF.

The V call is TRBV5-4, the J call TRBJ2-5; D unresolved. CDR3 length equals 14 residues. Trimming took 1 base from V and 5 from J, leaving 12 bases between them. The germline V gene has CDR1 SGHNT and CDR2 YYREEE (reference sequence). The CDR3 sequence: CASSLWAEGETQYF. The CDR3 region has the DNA TGTGCCAGCAGCTTGTGGGCAGAAGGGGAGACCCAGTACTTC.

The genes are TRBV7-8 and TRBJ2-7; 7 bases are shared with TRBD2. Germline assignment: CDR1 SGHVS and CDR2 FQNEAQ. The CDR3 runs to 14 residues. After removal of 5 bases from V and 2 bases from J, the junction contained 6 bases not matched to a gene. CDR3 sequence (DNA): TGTGCCAGCAGCCGCATAGCGGGTACCTACGAGCAGTACTTC. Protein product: CASSRIAGTYEQYF.

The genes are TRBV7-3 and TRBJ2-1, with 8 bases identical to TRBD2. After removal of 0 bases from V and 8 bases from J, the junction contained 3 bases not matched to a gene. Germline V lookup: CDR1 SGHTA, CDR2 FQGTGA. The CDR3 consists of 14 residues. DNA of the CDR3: TGTGCCAGCAGCTTAACAGCGGGAGTTTATGAGCAGTTCTTC. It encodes CASSLTAGVYEQFF.

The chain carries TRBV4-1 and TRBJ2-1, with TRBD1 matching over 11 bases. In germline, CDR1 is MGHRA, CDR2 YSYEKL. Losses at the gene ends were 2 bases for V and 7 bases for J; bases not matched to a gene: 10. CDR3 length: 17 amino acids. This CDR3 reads CASSQRSGTGGWNEQFF. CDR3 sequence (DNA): TGCGCCAGCAGCCAACGGTCCGGGACAGGGGGGTGGAATGAGCAGTTCTTC.

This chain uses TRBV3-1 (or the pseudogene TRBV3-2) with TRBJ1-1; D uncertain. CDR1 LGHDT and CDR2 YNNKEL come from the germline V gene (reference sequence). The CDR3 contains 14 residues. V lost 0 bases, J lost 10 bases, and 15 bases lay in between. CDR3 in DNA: TGTGCCAGCAGCCAAGATTGGTCCCTTAAAGGAGCTTTCTTT. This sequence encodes CASSQDWSLKGAFF.

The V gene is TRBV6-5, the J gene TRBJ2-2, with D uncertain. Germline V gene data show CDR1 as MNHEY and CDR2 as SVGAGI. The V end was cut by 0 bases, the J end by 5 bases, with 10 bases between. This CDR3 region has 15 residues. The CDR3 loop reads CASSYSSGRTGELFF. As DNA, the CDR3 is TGTGCCAGCAGTTACTCCTCAGGCCGAACCGGGGAGCTGTTTTTT.

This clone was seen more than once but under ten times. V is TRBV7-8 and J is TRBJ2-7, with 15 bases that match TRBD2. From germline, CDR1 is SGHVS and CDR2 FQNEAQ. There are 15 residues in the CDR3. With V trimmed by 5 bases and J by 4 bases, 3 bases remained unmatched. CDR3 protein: CASSPGLAGGYEQYF. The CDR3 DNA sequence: TGTGCCAGCAGCCCCGGACTAGCGGGAGGGTACGAGCAGTACTTC. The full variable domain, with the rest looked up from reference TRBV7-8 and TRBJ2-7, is GAGVSQSPRYKVAKRGQDVALRCDPISGHVSLFWYQQALGQGPEFLTYFQNEAQLDKSGLPSDRFFAERPEGSVSTLKIQRTQQEDSAVYLCASSPGLAGGYEQYFGPGTRLTVT.